Shown below are 14 T cell receptor beta chains from a single sample sequenced in a study of vaccination and CD4 T cells after COVID-19. Scientists ran DNA taken from cultured CD4+ T cells through the Oncomine TCR Beta short-read assay for sequencing. TCRdb recomputed calls from the PCR reads with MiXCR, one row per CDR3 protein. This sample has approximately 20,000 distinct CDR3 sequences, with 35% found just once. These receptors lack a known antigen. Time point: late sampling 161 to 241 days after vaccination in a few convalescent patients. As for treatment: roughly 10-day PBMC culture with coronavirus spike peptide pools or control peptides (ViraFEST assay). The specimen comprised CD4+ T cells from blood, cultured in vitro, sampled about 7 months after SARS-CoV-2 vaccination. The source is a human donor who had recovered from COVID-19.

This clonotype was seen once. The chain couples TRBV7-9 to TRBJ2-6; perhaps TRBD1 as D (5 bases). Trimming left V 11 bases short and J 0 bases short, with 8 bases between. The CDR3 consists of 13 residues. Germline loops: CDR1 SEHNR, CDR2 FQNEAQ (reference sequence). CDR3 sequence (DNA): TGTGCCGGGGCCCCCTCTGGGGCCAACGTCCTGACTTTC. This gives the protein CAGAPSGANVLTF.

The genes are TRBV5-4 and TRBJ2-5, with D perhaps TRBD2 (5 bases). V was cut by 4 bases and J by 3 bases, with 16 bases left in between. The CDR3 totals 15 residues. Per the germline V gene, CDR1 is SGHNT and CDR2 is YYREEE (reference sequence). CDR3 sequence (DNA): TGTGCCAGCAGCCTAGAAATCGCCGGGAAAGAGACCCAGTACTTC. As protein: CASSLEIAGKETQYF.

The chain combines TRBV6-1 with TRBJ2-1; maybe TRBD1 (6 bases). Germline-derived CDR1 and CDR2 are MNHNS and SASEGT. The CDR3 consists of 16 residues. V was pared by 5 bases and J by 0 bases, with 14 bases between. The chain's CDR3 is CASSRMGAVSYNEQFF. The DNA of the CDR3 is TGTGCCAGCAGTCGGATGGGGGCTGTCTCCTACAATGAGCAGTTCTTC.

This chain links TRBV5-4 with TRBJ2-5; D unclear. Germline V gene sequence: CDR1 SGHNT, CDR2 YYREEE (reference sequence). The CDR3 has 15 amino acids. The V end was cut by 4 bases, the J end by 1 base, with 14 bases between. The CDR3, as DNA: TGTGCCAGCAGCCGGGCTCTCGGGTTCCAAGAGACCCAGTACTTC. This codes for CASSRALGFQETQYF.

This clonotype is medium-sized by share. This sequence joins TRBV20-1 and TRBJ2-7; possible D gene TRBD1, 6 bases. Trimming took 3 bases from V and 8 from J, leaving 14 bases between them. This CDR3 region has 12 residues. Germline V CDR1 and CDR2: DFQATT, SNEGSKA (reference sequence). CDR3 in amino acids: CSASSRGYQQYF. The CDR3 coding sequence is TGCAGTGCTAGTTCCAGGGGTTACCAGCAGTACTTC.

This sequence joins TRBV7-2 and TRBJ1-6; 7 bases fit TRBD1. Germline-derived CDR1 and CDR2 are SGHTA and FQGNSA. The trim removed 5 bases at V and 6 bases at J, leaving 4 bases unmatched. CDR3 length: 14 amino acids. CDR3 residues: CASSIGTVNSPLHF. The CDR3 coding sequence is TGTGCCAGCAGCATAGGGACAGTTAATTCACCCCTCCACTTT.

This chain joins TRBV7-9 and TRBJ1-5; D is uncertain. The V end was cut by 5 bases, the J end by 0 bases, with 17 bases between. The CDR3 has 17 residues. The germline V gene has CDR1 SEHNR and CDR2 FQNEAQ (reference sequence). Written as DNA, the CDR3 is TGTGCCAGCAGCCTTTATCTAACGGGCTATAGCAATCAGCCCCAGCATTTT. Protein product: CASSLYLTGYSNQPQHF.

The chain has TRBV28 and TRBJ2-7; D unresolved. V lost 1 base and J lost 1, with 20 bases in between. CDR1 and CDR2 from the germline V gene are MDHEN and SYDVKM. The CDR3 is 18 amino acids. DNA of the CDR3: TGTGCCAGCAGTTTATACATCAACCTAGAGTGGCGGTCCTACGAGCAGTACTTC. It specifies CASSLYINLEWRSYEQYF.

In its sample, this clonotype was seen once. The V call is TRBV20-1, the J call TRBJ2-2, with D unclear. CDR1 is DFQATT, CDR2 SNEGSKA, per germline (reference sequence). Deletions cut 3 bases from V and 4 bases from J, with 12 bases between. The CDR3 totals 14 residues. For the CDR3, the DNA is TGCAGTGCTAGTATTAGGCTCGGCACCGGGGAGCTGTTTTTT. This gives the protein CSASIRLGTGELFF.

V and J are TRBV28 and TRBJ2-1, with TRBD2 matching 13 bases. The CDR3 covers 16 residues. Germline V CDR1 and CDR2: MDHEN, SYDVKM. J gave up 9 bases and V 5 bases, and 10 bases lay outside the gene matches. The CDR3, as DNA: TGTGCCAGCAGTCCCCTCCGGACTAGCGGGAGATCTGAGCAGTTCTTC. This translates into CASSPLRTSGRSEQFF.

This clonotype was counted only a few times. The chain couples TRBV6-1 to TRBJ2-7; D might be TRBD1 (6 bases). Germline CDR1 reads MNHNS; CDR2 reads SASEGT. Trimming stripped 5 bases from V and 4 bases from J, with 15 bases between. CDR3 size: 14 residues. The CDR3 is CASSTYRVGYEQYF. In DNA, the CDR3 is TGTGCCAGCAGTACATACAGGGTTGGGTACGAGCAGTACTTC.

This chain uses TRBV7-3 with TRBJ2-1; TRBD1 agrees at 10 bases. This CDR3 region has 15 residues. Germline V CDR1 and CDR2: SGHTA, FQGTGA. The V segment lost 5 bases and the J segment 4 bases; nucleotides outside the gene matches: 5. The CDR3 is CASSMDRGEYNEQFF. CDR3 sequence (DNA): TGTGCCAGCAGCATGGACAGGGGGGAATACAATGAGCAGTTCTTC. Full variable domain (rest looked up from reference TRBV7-3 and TRBJ2-1): GAGVSQTPSNKVTEKGKYVELRCDPISGHTALYWYRQSLGQGPEFLIYFQGTGAADDSGLPNDRFFAVRPEGSVSTLKIQRTERGDSAVYLCASSMDRGEYNEQFFGPGTRLTVL.

This clonotype has only a few counts. The chain combines TRBV29-1 with TRBJ2-5; no reliable D call. Per germline, CDR1 SQVTM and CDR2 ANQGSEA. The germline V and J ends were trimmed by 4 bases and 7 bases, with 7 bases remaining between them. The CDR3 is made up of 10 amino acids. CDR3 DNA: TGCAGCGTTGCCCGTAGGACCCAGTACTTC. Translated, it gives CSVARRTQYF.

The chain employs TRBV20-1 and TRBJ2-7; TRBD2 is a possible D gene (6 bases). The CDR3 sequence is 12 residues long. V was pared by 5 bases and J by 2 bases, with 10 bases between. Germline V gene data show CDR1 as DFQATT and CDR2 as SNEGSKA (reference sequence). The CDR3 region is CSAPGSPYEQYF. The CDR3 bases are TGCAGTGCTCCCGGGAGTCCCTACGAGCAGTACTTC.